Following are 19 T cell receptor beta chains from one sample sequenced in a study of T cell responses to AZD1222 COVID-19 vaccine. Generated by immunoSEQ multiplex PCR, the TCRdb table keeps only in-frame clones and is missing some. The repertoire consists of 150,000 to 200,000 clones, with about nine tenths occurring once and the leading ten covering 5% to 7%. The sequencing used peripheral blood, collected on day 0 of AZD1222 vaccination. Every receptor here comes from an adult in good health.

The chain links TRBV27 to TRBJ2-2; D remains unclear. The CDR3 spans 13 residues. Germline CDR1 MNHEY, CDR2 SMNVEV (reference sequence). Trimming removed 5 bases from V and 6 bases from J, with 10 bases in between. The CDR3 region has the DNA TGTGCCAGCAGTACTGTAAAGGCCGGGGAGCTGTTTTTT. Encoded protein: CASSTVKAGELFF.

This clone was observed once. The rearrangement links TRBV6-5 to TRBJ1-5, with D possibly being TRBD1 (5 bases). Trimming removed 4 bases at V and 6 bases at J, with 10 bases between. Per the germline V gene, CDR1 is MNHEY and CDR2 is SVGAGI. The CDR3 is 13 residues long. In DNA form, the CDR3 reads TGTGCCAGCAGTTGGGGGGGTGGTCAGCCCCAGCATTTT. Translating gives CASSWGGGQPQHF.

V usage is TRBV4-1 and J usage is TRBJ2-5; D remains ambiguous. With 0 bases removed from V and 5 bases from J, the gap between germline ends came to 7 bases. The CDR3 spans 13 residues. Germline V gene sequence: CDR1 MGHRA, CDR2 YSYEKL. CDR3 DNA: TGCGCCAGCAGCCAAGATCGTTGGGAGACCCAGTACTTC. This codes for CASSQDRWETQYF.

V is TRBV28 and J is TRBJ2-5; D may be TRBD2 (5 bases). The CDR3 covers 17 residues. V was trimmed by 7 bases and J by 2 bases, leaving 23 bases between them. From germline, CDR1 is MDHEN and CDR2 SYDVKM. CDR3 loop: CASTLNGVGRHQETQYF. The CDR3 coding sequence is TGTGCCAGCACTCTCAACGGGGTGGGCAGGCATCAAGAGACCCAGTACTTC.

The CDR3 coding sequence is TGTGCCAGCAGCTTAAGTGAAGGAGGTAGCTCACCCCTCCACTTT. It is translated as CASSLSEGGSSPLHF. V is TRBV7-6 and J is TRBJ1-6; D not certain. CDR1 is SGHVS, CDR2 FNYEAQ, per germline. This CDR3 has 15 residues. V dropped 2 bases and J dropped 10 bases, with 15 bases sitting between them.

This clone occurred a few times. The chain carries TRBV5-1 and TRBJ2-1; D might be TRBD1 or TRBD2, each matching 6 bases. CDR3 length equals 14 residues. With 2 bases removed from V and 4 bases from J, the gap between germline ends came to 10 bases. Germline CDR1 and CDR2: SGHRS and YFSETQ. This CDR3 is CASSFSGAYNEQFF. CDR3 nucleotide sequence: TGCGCCAGCAGCTTCTCGGGGGCTTACAATGAGCAGTTCTTC.

The V gene is TRBV6-5, the J gene TRBJ2-3, with D uncertain. Trimming stripped 0 bases from V and 6 bases from J, with 7 bases between. Germline V lookup: CDR1 MNHEY, CDR2 SVGAGI. This CDR3 region has 13 residues. CDR3: CASSYSGVDTQYF. As DNA, the CDR3 is TGTGCCAGCAGTTACTCGGGTGTGGATACGCAGTATTTT.

This clone is a singleton in its sample. The chain uses TRBV5-8 and TRBJ1-2; D gene ambiguous. Germline lookup yields CDR1 SGHTS and CDR2 YDEGEE. The CDR3 spans 13 residues. The V end lost 4 bases, the J end lost 6 bases, and 13 bases lay between the germline ends. The DNA of the CDR3 is TGTGCCAGCAGCCCGGATCCTAAGAATGGCTACACCTTC. As protein: CASSPDPKNGYTF.

This rearrangement joins TRBV6-1 to TRBJ2-7; D may be TRBD1 (6 bases). CDR1 and CDR2 (germline): MNHNS, SASEGT. The V and J ends lost 1 base and 2 bases respectively, with 18 bases between them. This CDR3 region has 17 residues. CDR3 coding DNA: TGTGCCAGCAGTGAAGTATTTGGTCGATCAGGGGCCTACGAGCAGTACTTC. Translation: CASSEVFGRSGAYEQYF.

Turning to this clone: Other DNA sequences in the sample encode the same CDR3. V gene TRBV5-1 combines with J gene TRBJ1-2; no firm D call. This CDR3 has 13 amino acids. The V and J ends lost 4 bases and 2 bases respectively, with 9 bases between them. Germline V gene lookup returns CDR1 SGHRS and CDR2 YFSETQ. The CDR3: CASSRTDNYGYTF. CDR3 sequence (DNA): TGCGCCAGCAGCAGGACCGACAACTATGGCTACACCTTC.

V gene TRBV5-1 combines with J gene TRBJ2-3; 7 nucleotides line up with TRBD1. Germline V gene lookup returns CDR1 SGHRS and CDR2 YFSETQ. This CDR3 has 17 residues. Trimming removed 1 base from V and 0 bases from J; junction bases left unmatched: 8. The CDR3: CASSLSRTGLSTDTQYF. In nucleotides, the CDR3 is TGCGCCAGCAGCTTGTCCCGGACAGGCCTGAGCACAGATACGCAGTATTTT.

The chain uses TRBV9 and TRBJ2-2; weak D call: TRBD1 (5 bases). The CDR3 has 13 amino acids. V was pared by 6 bases and J by 7 bases, with 13 bases between. Per the germline V gene, CDR1 is SGDLS and CDR2 is YYNGEE. This chain's CDR3 is CASTGQSVGELFF. The CDR3 bases are TGTGCCAGCACCGGACAATCAGTCGGGGAGCTGTTTTTT.

The rearrangement uses TRBV15 and TRBJ2-3; TRBD2 agrees at 9 bases. The germline CDR1 and CDR2 sequences are LNHNV and YYDKDF (reference sequence). V lost 0 bases to trimming and J lost 4 bases; unmatched junction nucleotides: 5. The length of the CDR3 is 16 residues. The CDR3 reads CATSRDVTSGSDTQYF. The CDR3 DNA reads TGTGCCACCAGCAGAGATGTGACTAGCGGCTCAGATACGCAGTATTTT.

The chain carries TRBV5-1 and TRBJ2-7; D tentatively fits TRBD1 or TRBD2 (6 bases each). The CDR3 length is 13 residues. Trimming stripped 7 bases from V and 0 bases from J, with 11 bases between. CDR1 is SGHRS, CDR2 YFSETQ, per germline. The DNA for the CDR3 is TGCGCCAGCGTAGGGGGGAACTCCTACGAGCAGTACTTC. Protein sequence: CASVGGNSYEQYF.

This clone has a handful of counts. This chain uses TRBV2 with TRBJ2-2; unclear D gene. This CDR3 region has 16 residues. V lost 3 bases and J 1 base, leaving 12 bases between the germline ends. Germline CDR1 is SNHLY and CDR2 is FYNNEI. DNA for the CDR3: TGTGCCAGCAGTGAGCAAGGCAACCGGAACACCGGGGAGCTGTTTTTT. This translates into CASSEQGNRNTGELFF.

This CDR3 is CASSLWGRVEGETQYF. In DNA form, the CDR3 reads TGCGCCAGCAGCTTGTGGGGGAGAGTTGAGGGAGAGACCCAGTACTTC. The chain is built from TRBV5-1 and TRBJ2-5; D might be TRBD1 or TRBD2, each matching 5 bases. CDR3 length: 16 amino acids. Germline V gene sequence: CDR1 SGHRS, CDR2 YFSETQ. The ends were cut back, 1 base at V and 4 bases at J, with 17 bases in the middle.

The chain couples TRBV6-5 to TRBJ1-6; D gene uncertain. With 0 bases removed from V and 6 bases from J, the gap between germline ends came to 6 bases. Germline CDR1 and CDR2: MNHEY and SVGAGI. The CDR3 is made up of 14 amino acids. DNA for the CDR3: TGTGCCAGCAGTTACTCACAGATTAATTCACCCCTCCACTTT. It yields the protein CASSYSQINSPLHF.

The V gene is TRBV7-2, the J gene TRBJ2-7, with D perhaps TRBD1 (6 bases). The ends were cut back, 9 bases at V and 2 bases at J, with 14 bases in the middle. CDR3 size: 13 residues. CDR1 is SGHTA and CDR2 is FQGNSA in the germline V gene. The CDR3 loop reads CASATWTAYEQYF. In nucleotides, the CDR3 is TGTGCCAGTGCCACATGGACAGCCTACGAGCAGTACTTC.

The chain joins TRBV6-1 to TRBJ2-1, with TRBD2 matching over 9 bases. The length of the CDR3 is 16 residues. The V gene's germline CDR1 is MNHNS and CDR2 SASEGT. The trim removed 2 bases at V and 4 bases at J, leaving 6 bases unmatched. The CDR3 spells CASSELLAGRYNEQFF. The DNA for the CDR3 is TGTGCCAGCAGTGAATTGCTAGCGGGACGTTACAATGAGCAGTTCTTC.